The present T cell receptor (beta chain) was sequenced within a study of graft-versus-host responses after intestinal transplantation. For the study at large: Recipients obtained multivisceral, liver-intestinal, or isolated intestinal transplants. Anti-thymocyte globulin induction was given to all recipients, followed by tacrolimus and steroids for around three years. General study points: Researchers found GvH clones in recipient marrow, and some showed up first in ileum or blood. Graft-versus-host to host-versus-graft clonal ratios in allografts were high in patients with graft-donor T cell macrochimerism.

Lymphocytes (intraepithelial and lamina propria) were released by processing the graft tissue. Measured with immunoSEQ multiplex PCR; TCRdb has only the in-frame clones, and not every one. The sample contains 15,000 or so clones, around 74% of which appear only once. Trimming removed 0 bases at V and 7 bases at J, with 8 bases between. The CDR3 is made up of 13 amino acids. Germline-derived CDR1 and CDR2 are SGDLS and YYNGEE. This clone is medium-sized by share. The antigen is undetermined. The chain is built from TRBV9 and TRBJ1-5, with D unresolved. This sequence was found in a human patient who received an intestinal transplant, so some T cells may come from the graft donor. Sequencing was performed on ileum tissue, taken 14 days after transplant. The CDR3 protein is CASSVAVGQPQHF. The CDR3, as DNA: TGTGCCAGCAGCGTAGCAGTCGGACAGCCCCAGCATTTT. The variable domain in full, with the rest retrieved from reference TRBV9 and TRBJ1-5, is DSGVTQTPKHLITATGQRVTLRCSPRSGDLSVYWYQQSLDQGLQFLIQYYNGEERAKGNILERFSAQQFPDLHSELNLSSLELGDSALYFCASSVAVGQPQHFGDGTRLSIL.